What follows describes a single T cell receptor beta chain. This sample was included in a study of blood T cell repertoires in COVID-19. Study-level information: Italy, Spain and the United States were the sources of the convalescent and acute COVID-19 samples. T cells, B-cell-depleted T cells, or PBMCs provided the cDNA or gDNA that served as material.

The length of the CDR3 is 15 residues. The germline V gene encodes CDR1 SGHRS and CDR2 YFSETQ. V dropped 4 bases and J dropped 3 bases, with 17 bases sitting between them. Method: immunoSEQ multiplex PCR; TCRdb's copy keeps in-frame clones and lacks some. The sample has roughly 300,000 clones; about nine tenths are singletons. The material sequenced was peripheral blood. The rearrangement links TRBV5-1 to TRBJ2-7; a weak D match, TRBD1 (6 bases). This receptor was taken from a woman between 25 and 40 years old with COVID-19, enrolled during active disease. CDR3 sequence (DNA): TGCGCCAGCAGCGTCGGGACAAATGCCATCTACGAGCAGTACTTC. As protein: CASSVGTNAIYEQYF. Filled out from reference TRBV5-1 and TRBJ2-7, the complete variable domain reads KAGVTQTPRYLIKTRGQQVTLSCSPISGHRSVSWYQQTPGQGLQFLFEYFSETQRNKGNFPGRFSGRQFSNSRSEMNVSTLELGDSALYLCASSVGTNAIYEQYFGPGTRLTVT.